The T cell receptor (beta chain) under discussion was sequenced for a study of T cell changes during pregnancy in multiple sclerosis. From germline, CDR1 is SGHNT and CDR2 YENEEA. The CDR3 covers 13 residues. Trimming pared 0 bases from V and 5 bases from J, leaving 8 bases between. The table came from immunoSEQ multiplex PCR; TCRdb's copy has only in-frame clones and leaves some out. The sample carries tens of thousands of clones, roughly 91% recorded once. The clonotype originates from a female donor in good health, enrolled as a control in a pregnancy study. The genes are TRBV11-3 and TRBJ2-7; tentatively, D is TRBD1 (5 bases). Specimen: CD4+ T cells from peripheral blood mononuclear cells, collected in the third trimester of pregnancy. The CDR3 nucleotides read TGTGCCAGCAGCTTAGAGGGGCACCACGAGCAGTACTTC. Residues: CASSLEGHHEQYF. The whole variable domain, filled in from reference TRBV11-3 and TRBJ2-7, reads EAGVVQSPRYKIIEKKQPVAFWCNPISGHNTLYWYLQNLGQGPELLIRYENEEAVDDSQLPKDRFSAERLKGVDSTLKIQPAELGDSAVYLCASSLEGHHEQYFGPGTRLTVT.